This TCR beta chain stems from a study of blood T cell repertoires in COVID-19 (dated by TCRdb to 2018 to 2020). The study in broad terms: Samples covering the acute and convalescent phases of COVID-19 were provided by collaborators in the United States, Italy and Spain. The prospective study material was composed of cDNA or gDNA derived from T cells, B-cell-depleted T cells, or PBMCs. The dataset comprised deeply sampled blood TCRbeta repertoires from subjects exposed to, actively infected with, or recovered from COVID-19. A freely available public database, intended as a resource for researchers studying the immune response to SARS-CoV-2, is where the repertoires were released. Samples were obtained from the ongoing ImmuneRACE study (first 160 participants) and from about 1,300 subjects provided by 6 global collaborators. Sample metadata almost always included a de-identified subject ID, COVID-19 status, age in years and sex. Where HLA class I and class II types were available, the types were taken from metadata supplied by the sample provider, not from assay-based typing. The full study reports these points: How much clinical and demographic metadata was included differed by source and by participant, and the metadata was provided uncurated.

A remark on this clone: What this receptor recognizes is not known. Base qualities were left out, and no much larger clone turns up one base away.

Whole blood was collected in K2EDTA tubes by collaborating institutions according to the institutions' own protocols. For TCRbeta analysis, collaborator samples were shipped as frozen whole blood, as isolated PBMCs, or as DNA extracted from either sample type. TCRbeta CDR3 regions were amplified from genomic DNA using the immunoSEQ Assay, a bias-controlled multiplex PCR. As for how the authors treated the data: Nucleated cell counts per sample were estimated from amplification of reference gene primers within the assay. To quantify the absolute abundance of each unique TCRbeta CDR3 rearrangement, sequence reads were collapsed and filtered. For each sample, productive Simpson clonality was calculated as the square root of Simpson's diversity index over productive rearrangements. This is the immuneACCESS table as TCRdb keeps it, with only in-frame sequences that have V and J called. A part of the clones is gone; compared with another copy, unresolved V genes explain less than half, and the rest is unexplained. V, J and clone size are those of that table, while D and trimming were read from the DNA. The sample has fewer than 50,000 clones on record, 70% to 85% of them singletons. Roughly 33% of the sample is in the top ten clones.

CDR1 and CDR2, per the germline V gene, are SNHLY and FYNNEI. The CDR3 contains 14 residues, cysteine and phenylalanine counted. This entry keeps only the CDR3 DNA: 42 bases, framed from base 1. The germline V and J ends show losses of 5 bases and 5 bases respectively, and no gene match explains 7 bases of the junction. This chain joins TRBV2 to TRBJ2-5; 8 junctional bases match TRBD1. This clonotype was sampled from a woman older than 75 with acute or convalescent COVID-19. Input material: peripheral blood. The CDR3 loop reads CASSTQGVGETQYF. In nucleotide form, the sequence is TGTGCCAGCAGTACACAGGGGGTCGGTGAGACCCAGTACTTC.